The source of this T cell receptor beta chain is a study of T-cell reconstitution after alpha-beta-depleted transplantation in children (TCRdb year 2016). Background for the entire study: Using TCR repertoire profiling, the study followed T-cell immune reconstitution in a quantitative way in children after TCRalphabeta/CD19-depleted allogeneic hematopoietic cell transplantation. The full study reports these points: The apparently early alphabetaT-cell count recovery about two months after transplant was reportedly dependent on only several hundred rapidly expanded clones derived from non-depleted graft cells. The frequencies of hyperexpanded clones fell over the following months, and after one year, T-cell counts and TCRbeta diversity were mostly attributed to newly produced T cells. In some patients, high TCRbeta diversity at day 60 was attributed to recipient T cells and intrathymic progenitors that had survived conditioning.

The library was built by means of PCR. Sequencing was performed on an Illumina HiSeq 2500. To normalize quantification of the TCRbeta repertoire, the TCR libraries were built with molecular barcoding that relied on unique molecular identifiers. TCRdb trimmed public reads at Q25 via fastp, called clones via MiXCR and kept in-frame beta chains. Rows matching on CDR3 protein sequence are summarized as one entry with the most common DNA and genes. This sample holds 300,000 to 350,000 distinct CDR3 sequences; around 25% were observed only once. The ten biggest clones cover 9.5% to 13% of the sample. The treatment or condition label, read with the paper, signifies: allogeneic hematopoietic cell transplantation with graft depleted of TCRalphabeta T cells and CD19 B cells. The children who served as transplant recipients had been given grafts of TCRalphabeta/CD19-depleted allogeneic hematopoietic cells. The sample holds a few counts of this clonotype. Its antigen specificity is not known. No clone much larger than this one lies a single base away; base qualities are absent.

There are 15 amino acids in the CDR3, from cysteine to phenylalanine inclusive. CDR3 DNA only is kept here, 45 bases in frame from base 1. A distance of 11 bases separates the germline ends of V and J, which lose 0 bases and 3 bases respectively. CDR1 and CDR2 are read off the germline V gene (reference sequence) as DFQATT and SNEGSKA. The chain couples TRBV20-1 to TRBJ1-4, and perhaps TRBD1 as D gene, on 6 matching bases. The source is a male patient younger than 18 who had a stem cell transplant for acute lymphoblastic leukemia, so the T cells may come from the graft donor. This material consisted of PBMCs, mostly from graft donor cells, taken 180 days after TCRalphabeta/CD19-depleted stem cell transplant. The DNA is TGCAGTGCTAGAGAACAGGGCGCGCCTAATGAAAAACTGTTTTTT. Translated, it gives CSAREQGAPNEKLFF.